This T cell receptor (beta chain) was found in a study of blood T cell repertoires in COVID-19 (dated by TCRdb to about 2020). General notes on the study: Collaborator samples came from the United States, Italy and Spain and covered acute and convalescent phases of COVID-19. Nearly every sample came with metadata listing a de-identified subject ID, COVID-19 status, age in years and sex. Subjects who had been exposed to COVID-19, were actively infected with it, or had recovered from it provided the deeply sampled blood TCRbeta repertoires that made up the dataset. The samples were drawn from two sources: the first 160 participants of the ongoing ImmuneRACE study, and over 1,000 subjects contributed by 6 global collaborators. Where HLA class I and class II types were available, the types were taken from metadata supplied by the sample provider, not from assay-based typing. The prospective study material was composed of cDNA or gDNA derived from T cells, B-cell-depleted T cells, or PBMCs. The repertoires were released in a freely available public database meant as a resource for research on the immune response to SARS-CoV-2.

Comments on this clone: No antigen is known for it. Base qualities are not at hand, and no much larger clone is one base apart.

General conclusions and limits of the study: How much clinical and demographic metadata was included differed by source and by participant, and the metadata was provided uncurated.

Per the germline V gene, SGHNT is the CDR1 and YENEEA is the CDR2. The V end loses 6 bases and the J end loses 0 bases, and a stretch of 14 bases separates them. The CDR3 holds 16 amino acids from the cysteine to the phenylalanine. The retained sequence is limited to the CDR3, 48 bases, with the frame set at the first base. Another Seattle source contributed samples from volunteer blood donors who had recovered from COVID-19. Whole blood was collected in K2EDTA tubes by collaborating institutions according to the institutions' own protocols. For TCRbeta analysis, collaborators shipped samples as frozen whole blood, isolated PBMCs, or DNA extracted from either of those sample types. TCRbeta CDR3 regions were amplified from genomic DNA using the immunoSEQ Assay, a bias-controlled multiplex PCR. Regarding the original processing steps: Within the assay, amplification of reference gene primers was used to estimate how many nucleated cells each sample contained. To quantify the absolute abundance of each unique TCRbeta CDR3 rearrangement, sequence reads were collapsed and filtered. For each sample, productive Simpson clonality was calculated as the square root of Simpson's diversity index over productive rearrangements. TCRdb retrieved this table from immuneACCESS and kept in-frame rearrangements only. Not all clones are present; in checked studies, unresolved V genes account for under half, and no reason is known for the remainder. For V, J and clone size, that table is used; D and trimming come from the DNA. The sample table contains around 140,000 clones; only one count was recorded for about 87% of them. The leading ten clones occupy about 37% of the sample.

The chain was built from TRBV11-3 and TRBJ2-2, with TRBD1 perhaps the D gene, on 5 matching bases. Sequencing used peripheral blood. The TCR sequence derives from a man aged 45 to 65 who had recovered from COVID-19. The DNA sequence reads TGTGCCAGCAGAAAAGACACAGGAGCGAACACCGGGGAGCTGTTTTTT. Its product reads: CASRKDTGANTGELFF.